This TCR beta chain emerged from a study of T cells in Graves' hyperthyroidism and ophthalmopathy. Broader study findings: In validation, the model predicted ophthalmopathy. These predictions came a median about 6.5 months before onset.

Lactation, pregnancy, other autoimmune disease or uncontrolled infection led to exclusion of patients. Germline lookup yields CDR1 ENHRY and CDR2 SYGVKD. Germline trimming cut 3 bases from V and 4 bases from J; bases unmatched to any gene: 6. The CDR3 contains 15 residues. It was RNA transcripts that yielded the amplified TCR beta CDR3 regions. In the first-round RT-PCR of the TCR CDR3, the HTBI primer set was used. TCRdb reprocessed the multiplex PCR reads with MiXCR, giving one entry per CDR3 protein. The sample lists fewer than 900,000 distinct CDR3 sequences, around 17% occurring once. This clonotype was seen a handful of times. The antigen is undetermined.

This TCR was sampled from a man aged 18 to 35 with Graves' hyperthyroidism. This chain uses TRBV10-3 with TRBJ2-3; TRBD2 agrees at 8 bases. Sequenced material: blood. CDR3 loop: CAISDPGLDADTQYF. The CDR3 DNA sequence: TGTGCCATCAGTGACCCGGGACTAGACGCAGATACGCAGTATTTT.